This TCR beta chain emerged from a study of cytomegalovirus exposure and HLA in healthy donors. Study-level findings and limits: Several top significant clusters appeared, in a later analysis, to be linked to common viral pathogens. Reports described diagnosis of cytomegalovirus status by the classifier as highly specific and sensitive. Within the data, a cluster of highly shared sequence variants was likely a sequencing artifact. Cytomegalovirus-associated TCR beta chains were listed, numbering approximately 150.

Researchers ran the PCR with 60 Vbeta and 13 Jbeta primers. Generated by immunoSEQ multiplex PCR, the TCRdb table keeps only in-frame clones and is missing some. The sample shows around 150,000 clones, around a tenth of them seen only once. About this clone: The antigen is not known.

Looked up from germline, CDR1 is SGHNT and CDR2 is YYREEE (reference sequence). CDR3 length equals 16 residues. With 4 bases removed from V and 0 bases from J, the gap between germline ends came to 17 bases. Sequenced input: PBMCs. The chain links TRBV5-4 to TRBJ2-7; TRBD2 might be the D (6 bases). The receptor was isolated from a male donor in good health and CMV-seronegative. The CDR3 bases are TGTGCCAGCAGCCGGGACTTGAGGGGTCCCTCCTACGAGCAGTACTTC. The encoded protein is CASSRDLRGPSYEQYF.